This record concerns one T cell receptor beta chain sequence. Its antigen is still unknown. V was cut by 0 bases and J by 3 bases, with 18 bases left in between. Germline V lookup: CDR1 MNHEY, CDR2 SMNVEV (reference sequence). This CDR3 has 18 residues. The isolated RNA, all of it, was reverse transcribed, so expressed TCRB transcripts were what got sequenced. The protocol was immunoSEQ multiplex PCR, while the TCRdb copy is restricted to in-frame clones and leaves out a portion. The table has 140,000 to 150,000 clones, approximately 52% seen once. The data belong to a study of beta chain features in type 1 diabetes. Findings of the study overall: Moderate yet significant TCRB CDR3 shortening was seen in Type 1 diabetes patients in all four CD4+ subsets.

The receptor comes from a young man in good health. The sequenced material came from Tregs from blood. This chain joins TRBV27 and TRBJ2-1, with D maybe TRBD2 (6 bases). The CDR3 DNA is TGTGCCAGCAGTTTATCGCTTTTCGCGGGATCGGTCTACAATGAGCAGTTCTTC. This codes for CASSLSLFAGSVYNEQFF.